This is a list of T cell receptor beta chains from one sample in a study of T cell responses to AZD1222 COVID-19 vaccine. Profiled with immunoSEQ multiplex PCR; TCRdb holds only in-frame clones, not every one. This sample has 150,000 to 200,000 clones, with approximately 92% found just once. The sample consisted of peripheral blood, taken on day 0 of AZD1222 vaccination. All receptors come from an adult in good health. The CDR3 runs from the conserved cysteine through the conserved F or W. A D gene is named only where the DNA matches it firmly. Clone sizes are given selectively: once, few, many, or a class where the clone is expanded.

size,J,V,D,DNA,CDR3
NA,TRBJ2-2,TRBV6-4,NA,TGTGCCAGCAGTGACCTGAACACCGGGGAGCTGTTTTTT,CASSDLNTGELFF
once,TRBJ1-3,TRBV10-3,TRBD1,TGTGCCATCAGTGAGTCGAGCAGGGGGGGAAACACCATATATTTT,CAISESSRGGNTIYF
NA,TRBJ2-3,TRBV28,TRBD2,TGTGCCAGCAGTTCTAGCGGGGCGAGCACAGATACGCAGTATTTT,CASSSSGASTDTQYF
NA,TRBJ1-2,TRBV12-5,NA,TGTGCTAGTGGTGCAGGGAACTATGGCTACACCTTC,CASGAGNYGYTF
NA,TRBJ1-6,TRBV6-1,NA,TGTGCCAGCAGTGAAGACAGGGAACTATCACCCCTCCACTTT,CASSEDRELSPLHF
NA,TRBJ1-1,TRBV6-5,NA,TGTGCCAGCAGTTACCTAGGGCAGGAAGCTTTCTTT,CASSYLGQEAFF
NA,TRBJ2-7,TRBV19,NA,TGTGCCAGTAGCGGGGTCGGGACATCGATGGCGGGATACGAGCAGTACTTC,CASSGVGTSMAGYEQYF
NA,TRBJ1-2,TRBV11-2,NA,TGTGCCAGCAGCACCGACAGAAACTATGGCTACACCTTC,CASSTDRNYGYTF
NA,TRBJ2-1,TRBV12-3/TRBV12-4,NA,TGTGCCAGCAGTTTGGGGCAGGGGTTACAGTTCTTC,CASSLGQGLQFF
NA,TRBJ2-3,TRBV6-5,NA,TGTGCCACCGGACGCCCGAGCACAGATACGCAGTATTTT,CATGRPSTDTQYF
NA,TRBJ2-3,TRBV18,NA,TGTGCCAGCTCACCACCCGCCAGAACTTACACAGATACGCAGTATTTT,CASSPPARTYTDTQYF
NA,TRBJ2-1,TRBV7-9,NA,TGTGCCAGCAGCCCCATCGCCTCCGGGGAGAACAATGAGCAGTTCTTC,CASSPIASGENNEQFF
NA,TRBJ1-1,TRBV19,TRBD1,TGTGCCAGTAGTATCGGACAGGGGACGAACACTGAAGCTTTCTTT,CASSIGQGTNTEAFF
NA,TRBJ2-7,TRBV9,NA,TGTGCCAGCAGCGTAAGTAGCCTAGCTAACTACGAGCAGTACTTC,CASSVSSLANYEQYF
NA,TRBJ1-1,TRBV19,TRBD1,TGTGCCAGTAGTACTAGGACAGGGGACGCTTTCTTT,CASSTRTGDAFF
NA,TRBJ2-3,TRBV5-1,NA,TGCGCCAGCAGCTTGGGACAGATCACAGATACGCAGTATTTT,CASSLGQITDTQYF
once,TRBJ2-2,TRBV30,NA,TGTGCCTGGTGTTGGGACCCCTCCACCGGGGAGCTGTTTTTT,CAWCWDPSTGELFF
NA,TRBJ1-3,TRBV4-3,NA,TGCGCCAGCAGCCAAGGACTGGGACGGTCCGGAAACACCATATATTTT,CASSQGLGRSGNTIYF
NA,TRBJ1-5,TRBV6-1,NA,TGTGCCAGCAGTGAAGATTCTGGGTACCACGAGAATAGCAATCAGCCCCAGCATTTT,CASSEDSGYHENSNQPQHF
NA,TRBJ1-5,TRBV6-1,NA,TGTGCCAGCAGTGAATCCGGACGGGGCGGTCAGCCCCAGCATTTT,CASSESGRGGQPQHF
NA,TRBJ1-5,TRBV30,NA,TGTGCCTGGAGTGTAGGCGAAAATCAGCCCCAGCATTTT,CAWSVGENQPQHF
once,TRBJ2-7,TRBV6-2/TRBV6-3,NA,TGTGCCAGCAGTTGGTCCTACGAGCAGTACTTC,CASSWSYEQYF
NA,TRBJ2-2,TRBV9,TRBD1,TGTGCCAGCAGCCTACCACAGGGGGTCACGAACACCGGGGAGCTGTTTTTT,CASSLPQGVTNTGELFF
NA,TRBJ2-7,TRBV28,NA,TGTGCCAGCAGGCAGACAGACTACGAGCAGTACTTC,CASRQTDYEQYF
once,TRBJ1-1,TRBV7-9,NA,TGTGCCAGCAGCGCACATGATGGGGGTGGGGACACTGAAGCTTTCTTT,CASSAHDGGGDTEAFF
NA,TRBJ1-2,TRBV4-1,NA,TGCGCCAGCAGCCAAGATGGGGACACACTAAACTATGGCTACACCTTC,CASSQDGDTLNYGYTF
NA,TRBJ2-5,TRBV27,NA,TGTGCCAGCAGTTTATCGTGGGCGGGCCCAGAGACCCAGTACTTC,CASSLSWAGPETQYF
few,TRBJ1-5,TRBV7-6,TRBD1,TGTGCCAGCAGCCTCGGACAGGGGATTCAGCCCCAGCATTTT,CASSLGQGIQPQHF
NA,TRBJ2-7,TRBV7-2,NA,TGTGCCAGCAGCACCCGACAGTCCTTCTACGAGCAGTACTTC,CASSTRQSFYEQYF